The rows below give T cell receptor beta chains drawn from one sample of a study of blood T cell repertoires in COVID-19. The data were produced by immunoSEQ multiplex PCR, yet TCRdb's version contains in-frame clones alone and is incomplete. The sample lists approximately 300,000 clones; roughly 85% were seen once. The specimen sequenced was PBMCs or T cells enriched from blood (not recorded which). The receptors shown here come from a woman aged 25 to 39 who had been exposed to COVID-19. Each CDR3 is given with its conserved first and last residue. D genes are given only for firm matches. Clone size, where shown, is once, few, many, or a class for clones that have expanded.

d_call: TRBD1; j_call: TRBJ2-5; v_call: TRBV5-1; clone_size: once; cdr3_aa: CASSPGTGEGTQYF; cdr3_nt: TGCGCCAGCAGCCCCGGGACAGGGGAAGGGACCCAGTACTTC
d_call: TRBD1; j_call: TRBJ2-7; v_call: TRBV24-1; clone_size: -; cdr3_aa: CATSDPDRGREQYF; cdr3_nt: TGTGCCACCAGTGATCCGGACAGGGGAAGGGAGCAGTACTTC
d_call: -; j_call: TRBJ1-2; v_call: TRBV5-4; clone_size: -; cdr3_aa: CASSLGDIRYGYTF; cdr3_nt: TGTGCCAGCAGCCTTGGGGACATACGCTATGGCTACACCTTC
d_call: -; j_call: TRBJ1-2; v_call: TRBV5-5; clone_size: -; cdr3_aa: CASTESGSHYGYTF; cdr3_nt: TGTGCCAGCACCGAGTCAGGGTCACACTATGGCTACACCTTC
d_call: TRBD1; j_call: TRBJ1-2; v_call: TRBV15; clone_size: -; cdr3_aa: CATSRDRGRDYGYTF; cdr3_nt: TGTGCCACCAGCAGGGACAGGGGGCGCGACTATGGCTACACCTTC
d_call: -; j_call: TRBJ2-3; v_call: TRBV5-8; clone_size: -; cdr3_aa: CAGPGQSTDTQYF; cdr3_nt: TGTGCCGGACCGGGACAAAGCACAGATACGCAGTATTTT
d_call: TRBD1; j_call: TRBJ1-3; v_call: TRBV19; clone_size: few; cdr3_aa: CASSVTGNGNTIYF; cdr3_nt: TGTGCCAGTAGTGTGACAGGGAACGGAAACACCATATATTTT
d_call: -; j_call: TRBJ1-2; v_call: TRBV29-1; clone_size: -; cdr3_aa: CSVEDARGGYTF; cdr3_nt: TGCAGCGTTGAAGACGCGAGAGGGGGCTACACCTTC
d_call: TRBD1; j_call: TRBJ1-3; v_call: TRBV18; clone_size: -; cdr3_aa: CASFGQESSGNTIYF; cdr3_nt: TGTGCCAGCTTTGGACAGGAGAGCTCTGGAAACACCATATATTTT
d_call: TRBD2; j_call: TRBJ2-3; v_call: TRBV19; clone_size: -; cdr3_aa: CASSKRTGGVTDTQYF; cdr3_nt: TGTGCCAGTAGTAAGAGGACGGGGGGTGTCACAGATACGCAGTATTTT
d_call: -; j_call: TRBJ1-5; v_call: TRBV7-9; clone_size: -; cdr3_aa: CASSFIGDGQPQHF; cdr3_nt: TGTGCCAGCAGCTTTATTGGAGACGGTCAGCCCCAGCATTTT
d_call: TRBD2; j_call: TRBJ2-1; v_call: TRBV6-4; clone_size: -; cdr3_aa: CASSEVAGDLNEQFF; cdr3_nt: TGTGCCAGCAGTGAAGTTGCGGGAGACTTAAATGAGCAGTTCTTC
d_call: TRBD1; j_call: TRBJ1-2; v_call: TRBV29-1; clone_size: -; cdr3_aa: CSDADRAYGYTF; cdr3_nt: TGCAGCGACGCAGACAGGGCCTATGGCTACACCTTC
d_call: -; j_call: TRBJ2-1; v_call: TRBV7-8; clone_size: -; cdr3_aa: CATRKLFSGALYNEQFF; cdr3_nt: TGTGCCACCCGTAAGCTTTTTAGCGGAGCCCTCTACAATGAGCAGTTCTTC
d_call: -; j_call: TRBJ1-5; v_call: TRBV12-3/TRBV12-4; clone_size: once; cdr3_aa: CASRAGNQPQHF; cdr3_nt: TGTGCCAGCAGGGCCGGGAATCAGCCCCAGCATTTT
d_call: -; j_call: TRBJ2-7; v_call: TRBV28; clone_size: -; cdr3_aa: CASTPGGEIYEQYF; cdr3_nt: TGTGCCAGCACCCCCGGGGGAGAAATCTACGAGCAGTACTTC
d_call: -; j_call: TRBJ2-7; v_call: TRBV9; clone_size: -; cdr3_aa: CASSVGGGGASYEQYF; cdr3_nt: TGTGCCAGCAGCGTAGGAGGGGGAGGGGCCTCCTACGAGCAGTACTTC
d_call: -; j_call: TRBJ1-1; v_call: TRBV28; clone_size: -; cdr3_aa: CASSSLGRIMNTEAFF; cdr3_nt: TGTGCCAGCAGTTCCCTGGGCAGGATCATGAACACTGAAGCTTTCTTT
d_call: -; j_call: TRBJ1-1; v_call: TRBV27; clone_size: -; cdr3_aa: CASSLQGFTEAFF; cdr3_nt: TGTGCCAGCAGTTTACAGGGGTTCACTGAAGCTTTCTTT
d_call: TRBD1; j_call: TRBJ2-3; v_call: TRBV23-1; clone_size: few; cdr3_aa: CASREGQGDASDTQYF; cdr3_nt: TGCGCCAGCAGGGAGGGACAGGGGGACGCAAGCGATACGCAGTATTTT
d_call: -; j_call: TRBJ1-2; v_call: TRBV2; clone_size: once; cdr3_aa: CASKLGEYGYTF; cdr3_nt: TGTGCCAGCAAACTCGGGGAATATGGCTACACCTTC
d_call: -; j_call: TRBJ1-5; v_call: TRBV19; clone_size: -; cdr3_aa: CASSLWRGGNQPQHF; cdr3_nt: TGTGCCAGTAGCCTATGGAGGGGAGGGAATCAGCCCCAGCATTTT
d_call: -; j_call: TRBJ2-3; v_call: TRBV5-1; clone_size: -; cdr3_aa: CASRREQTSSDTQYF; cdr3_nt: TGCGCCAGCAGGCGTGAACAGACGTCGTCAGATACGCAGTATTTT
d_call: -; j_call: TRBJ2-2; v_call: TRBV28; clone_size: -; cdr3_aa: CASSLTGNTGELFF; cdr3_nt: TGTGCCAGCAGCCTAACAGGGAACACCGGGGAGCTGTTTTTT
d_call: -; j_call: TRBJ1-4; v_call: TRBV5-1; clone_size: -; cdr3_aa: CASSQDSEKLFF; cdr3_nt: TGCGCCAGCAGCCAAGACAGTGAAAAACTGTTTTTT
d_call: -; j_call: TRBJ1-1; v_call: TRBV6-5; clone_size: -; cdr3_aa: CASIRVPNTEAFF; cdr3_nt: TGTGCCAGCATTCGGGTTCCGAACACTGAAGCTTTCTTT
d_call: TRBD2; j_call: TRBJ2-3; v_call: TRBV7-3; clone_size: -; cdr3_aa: CASSFLAGGPTDTQYF; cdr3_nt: TGTGCCAGCAGCTTTCTAGCGGGAGGGCCAACAGATACGCAGTATTTT
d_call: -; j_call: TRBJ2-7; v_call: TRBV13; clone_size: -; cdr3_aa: CASSLNRLYEQYF; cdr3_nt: TGTGCCAGCAGCTTAAACAGGCTTTACGAGCAGTACTTC
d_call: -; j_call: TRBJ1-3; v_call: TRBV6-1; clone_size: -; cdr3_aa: CASSEFRAASSGNTIYF; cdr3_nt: TGTGCCAGCAGTGAATTCAGGGCAGCGAGCTCTGGAAACACCATATATTTT
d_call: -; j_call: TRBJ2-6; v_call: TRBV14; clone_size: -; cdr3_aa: CASSASGANVLTF; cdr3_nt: TGTGCCAGCAGCGCGTCTGGGGCCAACGTCCTGACTTTC
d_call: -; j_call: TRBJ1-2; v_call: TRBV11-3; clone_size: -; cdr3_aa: CASSLGRGADGYTF; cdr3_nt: TGTGCCAGCAGCTTAGGGCGGGGGGCTGATGGCTACACCTTC
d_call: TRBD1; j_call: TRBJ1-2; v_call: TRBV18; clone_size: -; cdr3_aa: CASSPSGTGGPYGYTF; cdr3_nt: TGTGCCAGCTCACCGTCCGGGACAGGCGGGCCCTATGGCTACACCTTC
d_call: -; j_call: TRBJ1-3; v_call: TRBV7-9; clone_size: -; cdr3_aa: CASSSGGRGNTIYF; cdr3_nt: TGTGCCAGCAGCTCCGGGGGGCGAGGAAACACCATATATTTT
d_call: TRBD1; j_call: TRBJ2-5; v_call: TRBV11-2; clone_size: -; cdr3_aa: CASSLEGQAQETQYF; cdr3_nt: TGTGCCAGCAGCTTGGAGGGACAGGCCCAGGAGACCCAGTACTTC
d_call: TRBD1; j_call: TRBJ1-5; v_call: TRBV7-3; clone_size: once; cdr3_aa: CASSSRVDRGDQPQHF; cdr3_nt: TGTGCCAGCAGCTCGCGAGTCGACAGGGGTGATCAGCCCCAGCATTTT
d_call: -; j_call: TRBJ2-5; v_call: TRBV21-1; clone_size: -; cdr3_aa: CASRIRDRYQETQYF; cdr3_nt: TGTGCCAGCAGGATCCGGGACAGGTACCAAGAGACCCAGTACTTC
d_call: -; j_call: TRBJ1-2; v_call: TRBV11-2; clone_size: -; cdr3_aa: CASSLGVTRFYGYTF; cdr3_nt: TGTGCCAGCAGCTTAGGTGTGACAAGATTTTATGGCTACACCTTC